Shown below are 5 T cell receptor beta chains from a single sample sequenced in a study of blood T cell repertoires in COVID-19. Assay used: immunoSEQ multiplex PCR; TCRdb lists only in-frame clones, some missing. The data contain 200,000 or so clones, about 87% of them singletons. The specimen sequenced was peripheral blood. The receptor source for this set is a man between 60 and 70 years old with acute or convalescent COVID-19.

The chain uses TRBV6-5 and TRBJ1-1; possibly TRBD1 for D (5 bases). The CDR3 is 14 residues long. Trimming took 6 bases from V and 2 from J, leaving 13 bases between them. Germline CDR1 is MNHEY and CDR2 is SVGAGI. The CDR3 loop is CASSLTASNTEAFF. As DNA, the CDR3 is TGTGCCAGCAGCCTGACAGCGTCAAACACTGAAGCTTTCTTT.

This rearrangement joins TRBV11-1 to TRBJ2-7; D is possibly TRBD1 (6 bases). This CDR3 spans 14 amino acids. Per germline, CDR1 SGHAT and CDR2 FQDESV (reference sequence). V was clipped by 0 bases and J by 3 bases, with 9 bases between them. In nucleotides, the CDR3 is TGTGCCAGCAGCTTAGCAGGGGGAATCTACGAGCAGTACTTC. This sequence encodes CASSLAGGIYEQYF.

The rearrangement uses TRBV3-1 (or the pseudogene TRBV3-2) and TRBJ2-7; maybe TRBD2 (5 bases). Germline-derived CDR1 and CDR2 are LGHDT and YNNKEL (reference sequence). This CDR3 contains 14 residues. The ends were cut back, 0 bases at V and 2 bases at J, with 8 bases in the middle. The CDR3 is CASSQDTGTYEQYF. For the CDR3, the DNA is TGTGCCAGCAGCCAAGATACGGGGACCTACGAGCAGTACTTC.

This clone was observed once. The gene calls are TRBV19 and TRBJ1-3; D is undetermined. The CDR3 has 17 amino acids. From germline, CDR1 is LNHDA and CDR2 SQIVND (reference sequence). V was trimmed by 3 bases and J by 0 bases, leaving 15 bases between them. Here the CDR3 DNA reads TGTGCCAGTAGTATCCCCCTCGGTACGGTCTCTGGAAACACCATATATTTT. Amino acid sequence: CASSIPLGTVSGNTIYF.

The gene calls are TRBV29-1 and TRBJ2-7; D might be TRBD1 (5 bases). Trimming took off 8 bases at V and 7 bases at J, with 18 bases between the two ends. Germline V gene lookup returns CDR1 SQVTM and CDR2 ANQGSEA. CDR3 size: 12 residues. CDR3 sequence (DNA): TGCAGCCGCGCATGTGGGGCAGGAGAGCAGTACTTC. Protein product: CSRACGAGEQYF.